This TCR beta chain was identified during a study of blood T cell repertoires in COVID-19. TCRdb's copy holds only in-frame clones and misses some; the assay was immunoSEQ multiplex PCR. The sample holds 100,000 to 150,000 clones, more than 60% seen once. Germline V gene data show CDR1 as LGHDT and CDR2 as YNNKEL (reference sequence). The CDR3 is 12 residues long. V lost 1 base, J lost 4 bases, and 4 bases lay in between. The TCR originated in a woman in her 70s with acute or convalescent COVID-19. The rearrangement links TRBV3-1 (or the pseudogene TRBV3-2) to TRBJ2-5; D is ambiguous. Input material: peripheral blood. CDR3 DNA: TGTGCCAGCAGCCAAGTCGGAGAGACCCAGTACTTC. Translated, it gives CASSQVGETQYF.